This is a list of T cell receptor beta chains from one sample in a study of cytotoxic CD8 clonotypes in ibrutinib-treated CLL. TCRdb's copy holds only in-frame clones and misses some; the assay was immunoSEQ multiplex PCR. Altogether hundreds of thousands of clones are present, roughly 77% being singletons, with the ten largest covering 5.5% to 6%. The input for sequencing was PBMCs, taken after 12 months of ibrutinib treatment. The receptors were gathered from a human donor with chronic lymphocytic leukemia. CDR3s include the opening cysteine and the closing phenylalanine or tryptophan.

CDR3aa: CASSLAGSYNEQFF
len: 14
j_gene: TRBJ2-1
v_gene: TRBV5-4

CDR3aa: CASSRAGNTIYF
len: 12
j_gene: TRBJ1-3
v_gene: TRBV11-2

CDR3aa: CASSPGTINNEQFF
len: 14
j_gene: TRBJ2-1
v_gene: TRBV4-1

CDR3aa: CASRTGLSSYNEQFF
len: 15
j_gene: TRBJ2-1
v_gene: TRBV27

CDR3aa: CSVRLQGNEAFF
len: 12
j_gene: TRBJ1-1
v_gene: TRBV29-1

CDR3aa: CAWSNPNSPLHF
len: 12
j_gene: TRBJ1-6
v_gene: TRBV30

CDR3aa: CASRGKGGLTEAFF
len: 14
j_gene: TRBJ1-1
v_gene: TRBV2

CDR3aa: CASALRGGLDTQYF
len: 14
j_gene: TRBJ2-3
v_gene: TRBV9

CDR3aa: CAWSGSSVVHEQYF
len: 14
j_gene: TRBJ2-7
v_gene: TRBV30

CDR3aa: CAWSVLGYTEAFF
len: 13
j_gene: TRBJ1-1
v_gene: TRBV30

CDR3aa: CASSVGRLAITYNEQFF
len: 17
j_gene: TRBJ2-1
v_gene: TRBV9

CDR3aa: CAWGEGHGNTIYF
len: 13
j_gene: TRBJ1-3
v_gene: TRBV30

CDR3aa: CASSAIRDNSPLHF
len: 14
j_gene: TRBJ1-6
v_gene: TRBV5-6

CDR3aa: CASTSRGGLGQPQHF
len: 15
j_gene: TRBJ1-5
v_gene: TRBV5-6

CDR3aa: CASSFQGGLGNTIYF
len: 15
j_gene: TRBJ1-3
v_gene: TRBV9

CDR3aa: CAISESSDTQYF
len: 12
j_gene: TRBJ2-3
v_gene: TRBV10-3

CDR3aa: CASSDGRPLNTEAFF
len: 15
j_gene: TRBJ1-1
v_gene: TRBV2

CDR3aa: CASRNSYGYTF
len: 11
j_gene: TRBJ1-2
v_gene: TRBV6-5

CDR3aa: CAWSTLEVRADTQYF
len: 15
j_gene: TRBJ2-3
v_gene: TRBV30

CDR3aa: CASSLGDRIPYEQYF
len: 15
j_gene: TRBJ2-7
v_gene: TRBV5-1

CDR3aa: CASSPRTDREAEAFF
len: 15
j_gene: TRBJ1-1
v_gene: TRBV18

CDR3aa: CASSFAGAMNTEAFF
len: 15
j_gene: TRBJ1-1
v_gene: TRBV11-2

CDR3aa: CASSISRVEQFF
len: 12
j_gene: TRBJ2-1
v_gene: TRBV28

CDR3aa: CASSLASTAEGNTIYF
len: 16
j_gene: TRBJ1-3
v_gene: TRBV7-6

CDR3aa: CASGLNSYEQYF
len: 12
j_gene: TRBJ2-7
v_gene: TRBV12-5

CDR3aa: CASSLGPFYEQYF
len: 13
j_gene: TRBJ2-7
v_gene: TRBV5-6